This TCR beta chain was captured in a study of blood T cell repertoires in COVID-19. Study overall: Spain, Italy and the United States supplied samples that represented acute and convalescent COVID-19. In each case, the material was cDNA or gDNA derived from T cells, B-cell-depleted T cells, or PBMCs.

This clone was counted once. Authors' methods: Reference gene primer amplification gave estimated nucleated cell counts. Only in-frame clones appear in the TCRdb table, and some are missing; sequencing was by immunoSEQ multiplex PCR. That table gives V, J and clone size, and the DNA gave D and trimming. The sample records 60,000 to 70,000 clones, roughly 82% being singletons. Source material: peripheral blood. The clonotype comes from a man aged 55 to 70 with acute or convalescent COVID-19.

The CDR3 here is CSARQGNYGYTF. As DNA, the CDR3 is TGCAGCGCACGACAGGGCAACTATGGCTACACCTTC. The rearrangement joins TRBV29-1 to TRBJ1-2; 7 nucleotides align to TRBD1. Looked up from germline, CDR1 is SQVTM and CDR2 is ANQGSEA. The CDR3 is 12 amino acids. V lost 7 bases, J lost 2 bases, and 4 bases stayed unmatched.